This T cell receptor beta chain was found in a study of T-cell reconstitution after alpha-beta-depleted transplantation in children. Findings and caveats of the study: Reportedly, alpha-beta T cells present about two months post-transplant originated from several hundred expanded clones of graft origin. Surviving thymic progenitors and recipient T cells were the source of high TCRbeta diversity at day 60 in some patients. It was newly produced T cells that mostly accounted for T-cell counts and diversity one year after transplant.

This clonotype was detected many times. The antigen is undetermined. Unique molecular identifiers were used in preparing the TCRbeta library. TCRdb recomputed calls from the PCR reads with MiXCR, one row per CDR3 protein. The sample records 200,000 to 250,000 distinct CDR3 sequences, under 13% being singletons. Unmatched junction bases numbered 5, after V lost 0 bases and J lost 6 bases. The CDR3 is 16 amino acids. CDR1 SGHRS and CDR2 YFSETQ come from the germline V gene. This TCR was recovered from a child less than two years old with acute myeloid leukemia, due to receive a stem cell transplant. The rearrangement uses TRBV5-1 and TRBJ2-1; 11 nucleotides line up with TRBD2. Specimen: PBMCs, collected before TCRalphabeta/CD19-depleted stem cell transplant. For the CDR3, the DNA is TGCGCCAGCAGCTTGGCCCTAGCGGGAGGCTTCAATGAGCAGTTCTTC. It codes for CASSLALAGGFNEQFF.